This T cell receptor beta chain was sequenced during a study of response to subunit inactivated influenza vaccine (dated by TCRdb to the late 2010s). Study-wide context: The study used deep quantitative T cell receptor repertoire profiling to track responses to a trivalent subunit inactivated influenza vaccine. General conclusions and limits of the study: According to the authors, only a limited number of new T cells may be recruited by each seasonal influenza vaccination.

This clonotype appeared a few times. Which antigen it targets is not known. Base qualities were left out, and no much larger clone turns up one base away. The library relied on RT-PCR. The listed sequencing device is Illumina HiSeq 2500. TCRdb itself trimmed the public reads at Q25 with fastp, ran MiXCR and retained productive beta chains. All rows with the same CDR3 protein become a single entry with the most common DNA and genes. Here the sample has 500,000 to 750,000 distinct CDR3 sequences; around 13% occur a single time. Of the sample, around 10% falls within the top ten clones. V loses 2 bases of germline sequence and J loses 3 bases, and the interval between the two ends is 5 bases. The cysteine opens and the phenylalanine closes a CDR3 of 12 amino acids. CDR3 DNA only is kept here, 36 bases in frame from base 1. Per the germline V gene (reference sequence), DFQATT is the CDR1 and SNEGSKA is the CDR2.

The receptor was isolated from a man between 50 and 59 years old who received an inactivated influenza vaccine. Donor details come from another sample of the same person, matched by shared clones. The chain uses TRBV20-1 and TRBJ1-5; the D gene is not confidently resolved. The specimen comprised PBMCs from blood, sampled 12 days after vaccination. The CDR3 has the sequence CSARMNNQPQHF. Read as DNA, the sequence is TGCAGTGCTAGAATGAACAATCAGCCCCAGCATTTT.